The source of this T cell receptor (beta chain) is a study of blood T cell repertoires in COVID-19. This table comes from immunoSEQ multiplex PCR, and its TCRdb copy is limited to in-frame clones, with some not included. The sample consists of approximately 440,000 clones, about nine tenths of them appearing once. The germline V gene encodes CDR1 SGHAT and CDR2 FQNNGV. Trimming cost V 5 bases and J 4 bases; bases outside gene matches: 13. The CDR3 contains 16 residues. The source of this sequence is a woman between 18 and 29 years old who had recovered from COVID-19. Sequencing was carried out using PBMCs or T cells enriched from blood (not recorded which). The rearrangement uses TRBV11-2 and TRBJ2-5, with 7 positions matching TRBD1. CDR3 loop: CASSPGTDRIGETQYF. The CDR3 DNA reads as TGTGCCAGCAGCCCTGGGACAGATAGAATAGGAGAGACCCAGTACTTC.